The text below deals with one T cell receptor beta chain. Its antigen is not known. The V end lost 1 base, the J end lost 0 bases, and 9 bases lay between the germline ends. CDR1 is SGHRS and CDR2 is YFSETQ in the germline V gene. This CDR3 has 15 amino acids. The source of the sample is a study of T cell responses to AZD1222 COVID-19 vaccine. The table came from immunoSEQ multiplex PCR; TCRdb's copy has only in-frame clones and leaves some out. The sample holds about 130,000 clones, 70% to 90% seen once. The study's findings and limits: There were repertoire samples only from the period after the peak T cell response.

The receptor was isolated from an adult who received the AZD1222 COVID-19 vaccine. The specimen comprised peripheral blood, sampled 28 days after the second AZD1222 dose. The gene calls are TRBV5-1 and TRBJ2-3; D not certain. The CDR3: CASSLLTASTDTQYF. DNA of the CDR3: TGCGCCAGCAGCTTGTTGACCGCTAGCACAGATACGCAGTATTTT.